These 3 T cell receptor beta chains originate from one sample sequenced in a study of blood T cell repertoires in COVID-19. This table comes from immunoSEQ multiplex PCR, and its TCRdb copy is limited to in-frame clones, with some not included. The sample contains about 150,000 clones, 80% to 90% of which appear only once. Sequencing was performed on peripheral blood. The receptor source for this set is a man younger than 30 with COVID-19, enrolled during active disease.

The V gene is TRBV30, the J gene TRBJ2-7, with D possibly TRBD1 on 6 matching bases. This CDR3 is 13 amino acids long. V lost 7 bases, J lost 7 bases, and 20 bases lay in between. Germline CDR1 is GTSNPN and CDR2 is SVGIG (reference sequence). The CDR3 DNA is TGTGCCTACCAGGGACAAGGAGTAGAAGAGCAGTACTTC. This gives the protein CAYQGQGVEEQYF.

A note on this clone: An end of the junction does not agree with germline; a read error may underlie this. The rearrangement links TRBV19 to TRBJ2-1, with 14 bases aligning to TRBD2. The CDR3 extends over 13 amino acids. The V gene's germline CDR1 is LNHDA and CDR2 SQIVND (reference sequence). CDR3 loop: CASTGLAGGGGVF. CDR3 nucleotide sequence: TGTGCCAGTACCGGACTAGCGGGAGGAGGGGGGGTCTTC.

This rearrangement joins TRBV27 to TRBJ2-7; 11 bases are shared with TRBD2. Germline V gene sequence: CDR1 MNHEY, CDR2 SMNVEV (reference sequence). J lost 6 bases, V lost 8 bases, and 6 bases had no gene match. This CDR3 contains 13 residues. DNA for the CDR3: TGTGCCAGCTTTGGACTAGCGGGTTCCGAGCAGTACTTC. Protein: CASFGLAGSEQYF.